This TCR beta chain was recovered during a study of control samples from healthy donors and cancer patients. This clone was counted a single time. Trimming removed 6 bases from V and 0 bases from J; junction bases left unmatched: 4. Germline CDR1 is SGHRS and CDR2 is YFSETQ. The CDR3 has 14 amino acids. The repertoire was sequenced with immunoSEQ multiplex PCR; TCRdb's copy has only in-frame clones and lacks some. The repertoire has tens of thousands of clones, 88% of them found once; the top ten carry approximately 15%. The sequence came from a woman in her seventies in good health. The chain uses TRBV5-1 and TRBJ2-3, with 7 positions matching TRBD1. What was sequenced was blood. The CDR3 bases are TGCGCCAGCAACTCAGGGGGAAGCACAGATACGCAGTATTTT. This encodes CASNSGGSTDTQYF.